A single sample gave rise to the 16 T cell receptor beta chains below, sequenced in a study of CD8 T cells in Susac syndrome. RNA totalling 0.5 to 1 ug underwent reverse transcription with random hexamers. TCRdb reprocessed the immunoSEQ multiplex PCR reads via MiXCR and lists one record per CDR3 protein. The table lists about 210,000 distinct CDR3 sequences, about 96% of them singletons. The sequenced material came from CD4+ T cells from PBMCs. All receptors derive from a human donor with multiple sclerosis.

The chain combines TRBV30 with TRBJ1-2; 7 nucleotides align to TRBD1. The CDR3 runs to 13 residues. V gave up 2 bases and J gave up 3 bases; unmatched junction bases: 3. Germline V CDR1 and CDR2: GTSNPN, SVGIG (reference sequence). CDR3 nucleotide sequence: TGTGCCTGGAGTCGGCAGGGGGACTATGGCTACACCTTC. It translates to CAWSRQGDYGYTF.

This chain uses TRBV4-2 with TRBJ1-5; D is undetermined. CDR3 length equals 16 residues. The germline V gene has CDR1 LGHNA and CDR2 YNFKEQ. Trimming removed 0 bases at V and 3 bases at J, with 12 bases between. Here the CDR3 DNA reads TGTGCCAGCAGCCAAGATACGAGTTTCTCCAATCAGCCCCAGCATTTT. It specifies CASSQDTSFSNQPQHF.

The CDR3 here is CASSNEQFF. The CDR3 coding sequence is TGTGCCAGCTCGAATGAGCAGTTCTTC. The V gene is TRBV24-1, the J gene TRBJ2-1; D not certain. The CDR3 extends over 9 amino acids. CDR1 KGHDR and CDR2 SFDVKD come from the germline V gene. The V end was cut by 11 bases, the J end by 7 bases, with 5 bases between.

The gene calls are TRBV20-1 and TRBJ2-1; D is possibly TRBD2 (7 bases). Looked up from germline, CDR1 is DFQATT and CDR2 is SNEGSKA (reference sequence). This CDR3 comprises 16 residues. Trimming removed 3 bases from V and 7 bases from J, with 22 bases in between. The CDR3 loop is CSASDPRRGPRNEQFF. The CDR3 region has the DNA TGCAGTGCTAGTGACCCGCGGCGGGGGCCTCGGAATGAGCAGTTCTTC.

This chain joins TRBV3-1 and TRBJ2-4; D is unclear. The ends were cut back, 0 bases at V and 2 bases at J, with 11 bases in the middle. This CDR3 spans 16 amino acids. CDR1 and CDR2 (germline): LGHDT, YNNKEL (reference sequence). DNA for the CDR3: TGTGCCAGCAGCCAAGAATCCACCCCGCCCAAAAACATTCAGTACTTC. Protein: CASSQESTPPKNIQYF.

The chain's CDR3 is CASSEEAYGYTF. The CDR3 bases are TGTGCCAGCAGTGAGGAGGCTTATGGCTACACCTTC. The rearrangement links TRBV2 to TRBJ1-2; D is unresolved. V lost 3 bases, J lost 5 bases, and 7 bases lay in between. This CDR3 region has 12 residues. Germline CDR1 is SNHLY and CDR2 is FYNNEI.

The V call is TRBV7-9, the J call TRBJ2-5; TRBD1 matches 9 bases. V dropped 5 bases and J dropped 4; count of bases not matched to a gene: 2. Germline V CDR1 and CDR2: SEHNR, FQNEAQ (reference sequence). This CDR3 contains 13 residues. The CDR3 bases are TGTGCCAGCAGCCAGGGACAGGGAGAGACCCAGTACTTC. Translation: CASSQGQGETQYF.

This clonotype has just one count. This chain uses TRBV20-1 with TRBJ2-1; D unresolved. CDR3 length: 13 amino acids. V was trimmed by 1 base and J by 6 bases, leaving 10 bases between them. Germline CDR1 and CDR2: DFQATT and SNEGSKA (reference sequence). CDR3 DNA: TGCAGTGCTAGAGTTATAGGACCCAATGAGCAGTTCTTC. Its translation: CSARVIGPNEQFF.

This chain uses TRBV10-3 with TRBJ2-7; D gene uncertain. CDR3 length: 14 amino acids. Germline V gene sequence: CDR1 ENHRY, CDR2 SYGVKD. Trimming removed 2 bases from V and 5 bases from J, with 13 bases in between. CDR3 region: CAISEAYPADEQYF. The CDR3 nucleotides are TGTGCCATCAGTGAGGCCTACCCGGCCGACGAGCAGTACTTC.

The chain has TRBV3-1 and TRBJ2-3, with D possibly being TRBD2 (5 bases). Looked up from germline, CDR1 is LGHDT and CDR2 is YNNKEL (reference sequence). The CDR3 spans 13 residues. V was shortened by 2 bases and J by 4 bases, with 7 bases between the two germline ends. The chain's CDR3 is CASSQNGADTQYF. The DNA of the CDR3 is TGTGCCAGCAGCCAAAACGGGGCAGATACGCAGTATTTT.

This clonotype appeared a single time. The rearrangement uses TRBV12-3 or TRBV12-4 and TRBJ2-7; 10 positions agree with TRBD1. With 6 bases clipped from V and 4 bases from J, the junction kept 6 bases outside the gene matches. This CDR3 is 14 amino acids long. The CDR3: CASRLQGQGYEQYF. CDR3 in DNA: TGTGCCAGCAGGCTCCAGGGACAGGGGTACGAGCAGTACTTC.

The rearrangement uses TRBV14 and TRBJ1-1; weak D call: TRBD1 (6 bases). The CDR3 extends over 16 amino acids. CDR1 and CDR2 from the germline V gene are SGHDN and FVKESK. V lost 4 bases and J lost 3, with 18 bases in between. The CDR3 protein is CASSRLLQGIYTEAFF. CDR3 nucleotide sequence: TGTGCCAGCAGCCGACTGCTTCAGGGGATATACACTGAAGCTTTCTTT.

This chain uses TRBV25-1 with TRBJ1-1; D uncertain. V was shortened by 3 bases and J by 10 bases, with 12 bases between the two germline ends. The CDR3 has 12 amino acids. Germline V gives CDR1 MGHDK, CDR2 SYGVNS. CDR3 bases: TGTGCCAGCAGTGAGGAGGGTTTCGGAGCTTTCTTT. It is translated as CASSEEGFGAFF.

The chain combines TRBV3-1 with TRBJ2-1; tentatively, D is TRBD2 (5 bases). This CDR3 comprises 16 residues. Germline CDR1 LGHDT, CDR2 YNNKEL (reference sequence). The V and J ends lost 0 bases and 7 bases respectively, with 16 bases between them. The CDR3 DNA is TGTGCCAGCAGCCAAGATCGGAGGCCCGTAATTAATGAGCAGTTCTTC. Translating it yields CASSQDRRPVINEQFF.

The J gene is TRBJ2-7, the V gene TRBV3-1; D unresolved. CDR1 is LGHDT and CDR2 is YNNKEL in the germline V gene (reference sequence). Between the trimmed V and J ends, which lost 1 base and 4 bases, there was a span of 17 bases. This CDR3 contains 16 residues. The CDR3 here is CASSQVRPRNGYEQYF. As DNA, the CDR3 is TGTGCCAGCAGCCAAGTCAGGCCACGCAATGGTTACGAGCAGTACTTC.

This sequence joins TRBV29-1 and TRBJ2-5; D not certain. Germline V gene sequence: CDR1 SQVTM, CDR2 ANQGSEA. The CDR3 contains 13 residues. V was pared by 6 bases and J by 7 bases, with 18 bases between. CDR3 amino acids: CSVAQAVLGTQYF. Written as DNA, the CDR3 is TGCAGCGTAGCCCAGGCGGTCCTGGGGACCCAGTACTTC.